The 14 T cell receptor beta chains in this list originate from one sample, sequenced in a study of shared clonotypes between healthy human individuals. Libraries were prepared by immunoSEQ multiplex PCR; TCRdb keeps only in-frame clonotypes and omits some of them. The sample lists some 2 million clones; about 95% were seen once. Naivety among CD8 cells was defined by CD45RO negativity and positive CCR7 selection, thereby excluding terminally differentiated effector memory CD45RA+ cells. The sequencing input was naive CD8+ T cells sorted from blood. Every receptor here comes from a man aged 18 to 29 in good health.

The rearrangement uses TRBV28 and TRBJ2-1, with D perhaps matching TRBD2 (6 bases). With 2 bases removed from V and 0 bases from J, the gap between germline ends came to 11 bases. Germline V gene lookup returns CDR1 MDHEN and CDR2 SYDVKM. CDR3 length: 16 amino acids. The CDR3 DNA sequence: TGTGCCAGCAGTTTACGGGGGTCCTTCTCCTACAATGAGCAGTTCTTC. Protein sequence: CASSLRGSFSYNEQFF.

The gene calls are TRBV4-3 and TRBJ2-1; 8 nucleotides align to TRBD2. V lost 0 bases and J lost 4; bases outside the gene matches: 5. Germline V gene data show CDR1 as LGHNA and CDR2 as YSLEER. The CDR3 contains 16 residues. Here the CDR3 reads CASSQEGAGAYNEQFF. In nucleotides, the CDR3 is TGCGCCAGCAGCCAAGAGGGAGCGGGAGCTTACAATGAGCAGTTCTTC.

This clone occurred a few times. J is TRBJ1-2 and V is TRBV13; the D is unclear. Germline CDR1 reads PRHDT; CDR2 reads FYEKMQ (reference sequence). Trimming removed 4 bases from V and 4 bases from J, with 7 bases in between. The CDR3 length is 12 residues. The CDR3 region is CASSSLGYGYTF. For the CDR3, the DNA is TGTGCCAGCAGCTCTTTGGGCTATGGCTACACCTTC.

The chain employs TRBV6-6 and TRBJ2-7, with a possible D match to TRBD1 (6 bases). The CDR3 contains 14 residues. CDR1 is MNHNY and CDR2 is SVGAGI in the germline V gene (reference sequence). The V end was cut by 5 bases, the J end by 0 bases, with 11 bases between. In DNA form, the CDR3 reads TGTGCCAGCAGTGCGACAGGCATCTCCTACGAGCAGTACTTC. Protein product: CASSATGISYEQYF.

The V and J genes are TRBV4-3 and TRBJ2-3; D remains unclear. CDR1 LGHNA and CDR2 YSLEER come from the germline V gene. CDR3 length equals 18 residues. V was pared by 0 bases and J by 0 bases, with 16 bases between. This chain's CDR3 is CASSQDPHAVISTDTQYF. Here the CDR3 DNA reads TGCGCCAGCAGCCAAGATCCTCACGCGGTTATTAGCACAGATACGCAGTATTTT.

This sequence joins TRBV6-6 and TRBJ1-5; no clear D gene. Per the germline V gene, CDR1 is MNHNY and CDR2 is SVGAGI (reference sequence). V lost 2 bases, J lost 4 bases, and 12 bases lay in between. This CDR3 has 15 residues. The CDR3 loop reads CASSYLSEINQPQHF. The CDR3 region has the DNA TGTGCCAGCAGTTACCTGTCCGAGATTAATCAGCCCCAGCATTTT.

This clone was counted a single time. The rearrangement joins TRBV5-4 to TRBJ1-1; D not resolved. The ends were cut back, 0 bases at V and 1 base at J, with 10 bases in the middle. From germline, CDR1 is SGHNT and CDR2 YYREEE (reference sequence). The CDR3 has 15 amino acids. The CDR3: CASSLVPEWNTEAFF. The CDR3 DNA follows: TGTGCCAGCAGCTTGGTGCCGGAATGGAACACTGAAGCTTTCTTT.

As to this clone: Since a much larger clone is just one base distant, this may be a read error. The same CDR3 also results from other DNA sequences found in this sample. The chain combines TRBV11-2 with TRBJ2-7; D is perhaps TRBD1 (6 bases). The CDR3 spans 14 residues. Looked up from germline, CDR1 is SGHAT and CDR2 is FQNNGV. The germline V and J ends were trimmed by 1 base and 3 bases, with 10 bases remaining between them. The CDR3 spells CASSLVTGSYEQYF. DNA of the CDR3: TGTGCCAGCAGCTTAGTCACAGGGAGCTACGAGCAGTACTTC.

V is TRBV5-6 and J is TRBJ2-7; maybe TRBD2 (5 bases). Looked up from germline, CDR1 is SGHDT and CDR2 is YYEEEE. Between the trimmed V and J ends, which lost 4 bases and 3 bases, there was a span of 20 bases. The CDR3 is 16 residues long. The CDR3 coding sequence is TGTGCCAGCAGCCTTCGTGAAACCCCCGGGGACTACGAGCAGTACTTC. It is translated as CASSLRETPGDYEQYF.

The chain carries TRBV21-1 and TRBJ2-7. TRBV21-1 is an annotated pseudogene. This CDR3 region has 15 residues. CDR3 region: CASSKMACPWDEQYF. CDR3 coding DNA: TGTGCCAGCAGCAAAATGGCTTGCCCGTGGGACGAGCAGTACTTC.

J is TRBJ2-7 and V is TRBV27, with no clear D. The V gene lost 0 bases and the J gene lost 5 bases, with 8 bases spanning the gap. Looked up from germline, CDR1 is MNHEY and CDR2 is SMNVEV (reference sequence). CDR3 length: 13 amino acids. CDR3 region: CASSLSVRHEQYF. CDR3 in DNA: TGTGCCAGCAGTTTATCGGTCCGCCACGAGCAGTACTTC.

The rearrangement links TRBV7-6 to TRBJ2-5; 7 nucleotides agree with TRBD2. Germline V gene sequence: CDR1 SGHVS, CDR2 FNYEAQ. With 5 bases clipped from V and 7 bases from J, the junction kept 10 bases outside the gene matches. The CDR3 runs 14 residues. CDR3 in DNA: TGTGCCAGCAGCCCCCGGGAGGTCGCAGGGACCCAGTACTTC. It encodes CASSPREVAGTQYF.

This chain's CDR3 is CAWSWTNEKLFF. For the CDR3, the DNA is TGTGCCTGGAGTTGGACAAATGAAAAACTGTTTTTT. The chain carries TRBV30 and TRBJ1-4, with D possibly being TRBD1 (5 bases). The CDR3 runs to 12 residues. Germline V CDR1 and CDR2: GTSNPN, SVGIG (reference sequence). V was clipped by 2 bases and J by 5 bases, with 6 bases between them.

The V call is TRBV9, the J call TRBJ2-3; a possible D gene is TRBD1 (6 bases). This CDR3 has 15 amino acids. The V end was cut by 2 bases, the J end by 3 bases, with 13 bases between. The germline CDR1 and CDR2 sequences are SGDLS and YYNGEE. The CDR3 coding sequence is TGTGCCAGCAGCGTTGGACAGTTAATGACAGATACGCAGTATTTT. The encoded protein is CASSVGQLMTDTQYF.